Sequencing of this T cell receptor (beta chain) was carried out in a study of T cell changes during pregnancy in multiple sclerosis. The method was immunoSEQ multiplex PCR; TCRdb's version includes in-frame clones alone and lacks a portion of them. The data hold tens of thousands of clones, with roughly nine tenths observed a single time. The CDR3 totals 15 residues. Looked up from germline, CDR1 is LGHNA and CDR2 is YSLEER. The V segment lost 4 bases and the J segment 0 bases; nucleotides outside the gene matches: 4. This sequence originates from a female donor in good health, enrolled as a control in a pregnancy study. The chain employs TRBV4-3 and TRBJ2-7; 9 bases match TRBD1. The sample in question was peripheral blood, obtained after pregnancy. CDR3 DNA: TGCGCCAGCAGCCCCACGGGACAGGGCTCCTACGAGCAGTACTTC. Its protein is CASSPTGQGSYEQYF.